The T cell receptor beta chain under discussion was sequenced for a study of blood T cell repertoires in COVID-19 (dated by TCRdb to 2018 to 2020). Study-wide context: Collaborator samples came from the United States, Italy and Spain and covered acute and convalescent phases of COVID-19. The prospective study material was composed of cDNA or gDNA derived from T cells, B-cell-depleted T cells, or PBMCs. Deeply sampled blood TCRbeta repertoires from subjects exposed to, actively infected with, or recovered from COVID-19 were included in the dataset. A freely available public database, intended as a resource for researchers studying the immune response to SARS-CoV-2, is where the repertoires were released. Samples were obtained from the ongoing ImmuneRACE study (first 160 participants) and from some 1,200 subjects provided by 6 global collaborators. Sample metadata almost always included a de-identified subject ID, COVID-19 status, age in years and sex. Where available, HLA class I and class II types were obtained from metadata supplied by the sample provider rather than from assay-based typing. Points the paper makes about the study in general: How much clinical and demographic metadata was included differed by source and by participant, and the metadata was provided uncurated.

Clipping removes 10 bases from V and 5 bases from J, with 7 as the unmatched junction base count. For CDR1 and CDR2, the germline V gene lists MDHEN and SYDVKM. Spanning cysteine to phenylalanine, the CDR3 consists of 12 amino acids. CDR3 DNA is the only sequence kept; it has 36 bases, read in frame from the first base. With regard to this clone: The antigen this receptor binds is unknown. Within one base of it there is no much larger clone, and no base qualities were kept.

Collaborating institutions collected whole blood in K2EDTA tubes following their own protocols. For TCRbeta analysis, collaborators shipped samples in one of three forms: frozen whole blood, isolated PBMCs, or DNA extracted from either of those sample types. TCRbeta CDR3 regions were amplified from genomic DNA using the immunoSEQ Assay, a bias-controlled multiplex PCR. In the authors' own workflow: Within the assay, amplification of reference gene primers was used to estimate how many nucleated cells each sample contained. Sequence reads were collapsed and filtered to measure the absolute abundance of every unique TCRbeta CDR3 rearrangement. For each sample, productive Simpson clonality was calculated by taking the square root of Simpson's diversity index across productive rearrangements. Not all clones reach the TCRdb copy of this immuneACCESS table, which keeps in-frame sequences only. Checked studies attribute under half of the gap to unresolved V genes and leave the rest unexplained. The D gene and trimming were derived from the DNA, and the V and J assignments and clone size from that table. Counted in this sample were about 200,000 clones; around 85% of them appeared once. Approximately 5.4% of the sample lies in the top ten.

The sequence derives from a human donor in a cohort sampled during active COVID-19. Source material: peripheral blood. The chain joins TRBV28 to TRBJ1-2; 7 bases in between match TRBD1. The CDR3 protein: CAISDRVYGYTF. The nucleotide sequence is given as TGTGCCATTTCAGACAGGGTGTATGGCTACACCTTC.